The next 21 T cell receptor beta chains were all read from a single sample in a study of technical replicates of blood from a handful of donors. Profiled with immunoSEQ multiplex PCR; TCRdb holds only in-frame clones, not every one. The data show tens of thousands of clones, with more than 90% seen just once and 0.36% held by the top ten. Material: T cells isolated from PBMCs. The receptor set was obtained from a human donor in good health.

The J gene is TRBJ1-3, the V gene TRBV30, with D uncertain. CDR3 length: 13 residues. The germline CDR1 and CDR2 sequences are GTSNPN and SVGIG (reference sequence). V shed 2 bases and J shed 0 bases, with 5 bases lying between them. The CDR3 loop reads CAWSRDSGNTIYF. CDR3 bases: TGTGCCTGGAGTCGGGACTCTGGAAACACCATATATTTT.

This clone has just one count. As DNA, the CDR3 is TGTGCCAGCAGCTGGAGCGGGACCTCCTACAATGAGCAGTTCTTC. Translated, it gives CASSWSGTSYNEQFF. V is TRBV11-2 and J is TRBJ2-1; the match to TRBD2 covers 7 bases. V shed 4 bases, J shed 0 bases, and the junction held 3 bases outside the gene matches. Germline CDR1 reads SGHAT; CDR2 reads FQNNGV. The CDR3 has 15 residues.

This clone was detected only once. As DNA, the CDR3 is TGTGCCAGCAGTTACCTGGGCCTTTTAAACTACAATGAGCAGTTCTTC. Encoded protein: CASSYLGLLNYNEQFF. This sequence joins TRBV6-5 and TRBJ2-1; the D is unclear. Looked up from germline, CDR1 is MNHEY and CDR2 is SVGAGI. This CDR3 is 16 amino acids long. V lost 2 bases, J lost 3 bases, and 14 bases lay in between.

V usage is TRBV5-1 and J usage is TRBJ1-2; 7 bases align to TRBD1. The CDR3 loop spans 17 amino acids. CDR1 SGHRS and CDR2 YFSETQ come from the germline V gene. V shed 0 bases and J 0 bases; nucleotides not matched to a gene: 8. CDR3 in amino acids: CASSLEPGQVANYGYTF. The DNA of the CDR3 is TGCGCCAGCAGCTTGGAACCCGGACAGGTAGCTAACTATGGCTACACCTTC.

The rearrangement links TRBV29-1 to TRBJ2-5; tentatively, D is TRBD2 (6 bases). The CDR3 runs 16 residues. Trimming cost V 3 bases and J 1 base, with 18 bases left between them. The germline V gene has CDR1 SQVTM and CDR2 ANQGSEA. The CDR3 sequence is CSVETELAQSQETQYF. In nucleotides, the CDR3 is TGCAGCGTTGAGACAGAACTAGCTCAGAGCCAAGAGACCCAGTACTTC. Looking up the rest from reference TRBV29-1 and TRBJ2-5 gives the full variable domain: SAVISQKPSRDICQRGTSLTIQCQVDSQVTMMFWYRQQPGQSLTLIATANQGSEATYESGFVIDKFPISRPNLTFSTLTVSNMSPEDSSIYLCSVETELAQSQETQYFGPGTRLLVL.

The chain joins TRBV4-1 to TRBJ2-7; possibly TRBD2 for D (5 bases). This CDR3 region has 15 residues. Germline V gene sequence: CDR1 MGHRA, CDR2 YSYEKL. V lost 0 bases and J 4 bases, leaving 13 bases between the germline ends. The CDR3 reads CASSQDLGGRYEQYF. The CDR3 nucleotides read TGCGCCAGCAGCCAAGATCTCGGCGGGCGGTACGAGCAGTACTTC.

V usage is TRBV30 and J usage is TRBJ2-7; D ambiguous. The germline V gene has CDR1 GTSNPN and CDR2 SVGIG (reference sequence). The CDR3 is 11 amino acids. Trimming removed 4 bases at V and 5 bases at J, with 9 bases between. The CDR3 spells CAWTSLNEQYF. CDR3 nucleotide sequence: TGTGCCTGGACTAGTTTAAACGAGCAGTACTTC.

The J gene is TRBJ2-7, the V gene TRBV5-6; TRBD2 might be the D (6 bases). This CDR3 comprises 17 residues. From germline, CDR1 is SGHDT and CDR2 YYEEEE. V gave up 4 bases and J gave up 2 bases, with 22 bases separating them. The CDR3 nucleotides are TGTGCCAGCAGCCCGACGATGGGACTTCAACTAACCTACGAGCAGTACTTC. Translation: CASSPTMGLQLTYEQYF.

The chain couples TRBV7-2 to TRBJ1-1; weak D call: TRBD1 (5 bases). This CDR3 comprises 14 residues. From germline, CDR1 is SGHTA and CDR2 FQGNSA. Trimming left V 3 bases short and J 1 base short, with 9 bases between. The DNA for the CDR3 is TGTGCCAGCAGCTTCGGACACAAGAACACTGAAGCTTTCTTT. Protein product: CASSFGHKNTEAFF.

This clone was recorded only once. The rearrangement joins TRBV15 to TRBJ2-1, with 8 bases identical to TRBD2. Germline V gene sequence: CDR1 LNHNV, CDR2 YYDKDF (reference sequence). V dropped 8 bases and J dropped 0; count of bases not matched to a gene: 6. This CDR3 spans 15 amino acids. The CDR3 DNA reads as TGTGCCACCCTGGATGGGACTAGCTCCTACAATGAGCAGTTCTTC. Amino acid sequence: CATLDGTSSYNEQFF.

The gene calls are TRBV18 and TRBJ1-1; 7 bases match TRBD1. Germline V CDR1 and CDR2: KGHSH, LQKENI. The length of the CDR3 is 14 residues. V trimming: 6 bases; J trimming: 2 bases; junction bases outside the gene matches: 6. Here the CDR3 reads CASSGYRGNTEAFF. The CDR3 coding sequence is TGTGCCAGCTCTGGGTACAGGGGAAACACTGAAGCTTTCTTT.

V gene TRBV9 combines with J gene TRBJ1-2, with 8 positions matching TRBD1. V lost 4 bases, J lost 0 bases, and 14 bases stayed unmatched. This CDR3 contains 18 residues. CDR1 is SGDLS and CDR2 is YYNGEE in the germline V gene. CDR3 DNA sequence: TGTGCCAGCAGCCCGACCTCAGGACAGGGCAGAACTAACTATGGCTACACCTTC. Protein sequence: CASSPTSGQGRTNYGYTF.

The chain recombines TRBV4-1 with TRBJ2-5; 8 nucleotides agree with TRBD2. The CDR3 is 16 residues long. Trimming took 1 base from V and 4 from J; bases not matched to a gene: 8. The V gene's germline CDR1 is MGHRA and CDR2 YSYEKL. The CDR3 is CASSQATAGALETQYF. The CDR3 DNA reads as TGCGCCAGCAGCCAAGCAACAGCGGGAGCGCTAGAGACCCAGTACTTC.

This clone was seen a single time. The gene calls are TRBV11-2 and TRBJ1-1, with D unclear. CDR1 is SGHAT, CDR2 FQNNGV, per germline. The CDR3 is 14 amino acids. The V and J ends lost 5 bases and 1 base respectively, with 11 bases between them. CDR3 in DNA: TGTGCCAGCAGCCGAGGCTTCGCGAACACTGAAGCTTTCTTT. This encodes CASSRGFANTEAFF.

This sequence joins TRBV5-1 and TRBJ2-1; TRBD2 aligns across 7 bases. CDR1 SGHRS and CDR2 YFSETQ come from the germline V gene. The CDR3 has 17 amino acids. After removal of 0 bases from V and 4 bases from J, the junction contained 10 bases not matched to a gene. Written as DNA, the CDR3 is TGCGCCAGCAGCTTGGACGGGGGAGGGCCGTTTTACAATGAGCAGTTCTTC. It codes for CASSLDGGGPFYNEQFF.

This chain links TRBV5-4 with TRBJ2-7; D remains ambiguous. CDR1 and CDR2 (germline): SGHNT, YYREEE (reference sequence). The CDR3 contains 12 residues. Trimming removed 4 bases at V and 0 bases at J, with 5 bases between. CDR3 sequence reads: CASSGRSYEQYF. In DNA, the CDR3 is TGTGCCAGCAGCGGCCGCTCCTACGAGCAGTACTTC.

This rearrangement joins TRBV4-2 to TRBJ1-2; the D is unclear. CDR1 is LGHNA, CDR2 YNFKEQ, per germline. V was trimmed by 0 bases and J by 0 bases, leaving 8 bases between them. The CDR3 is 15 amino acids. The CDR3 nucleotides are TGTGCCAGCAGCCAAGATATCACAACTAACTATGGCTACACCTTC. Its translation: CASSQDITTNYGYTF.

This clone was seen a few times. V is TRBV28 and J is TRBJ2-3, with D possibly TRBD2 on 6 matching bases. The CDR3 is 15 amino acids. V was trimmed by 7 bases and J by 0 bases, leaving 14 bases between them. Germline V gene data show CDR1 as MDHEN and CDR2 as SYDVKM. The DNA for the CDR3 is TGTGCCAGCACCTTAACGGGGGTTAGCACAGATACGCAGTATTTT. Protein product: CASTLTGVSTDTQYF.

V gene TRBV27 combines with J gene TRBJ2-2, with TRBD2 identical over 8 bases. V was clipped by 5 bases and J by 6 bases; unmatched bases: 11. Germline values: CDR1 MNHEY, CDR2 SMNVEV (reference sequence). CDR3 length: 16 amino acids. CDR3 bases: TGTGCCAGCAGTCCGGGACTAGTTTTTCTTGCCGGGGAGCTGTTTTTT. Its translation is CASSPGLVFLAGELFF.

The chain links TRBV6-6 to TRBJ1-3; D is ambiguous. This CDR3 has 15 amino acids. The V gene's germline CDR1 is MNHNY and CDR2 SVGAGI (reference sequence). V was shortened by 9 bases and J by 0 bases, with 15 bases between the two germline ends. For the CDR3, the DNA is TGTGCCAGTAGCCTGAGCCCGGGCTCTGGAAACACCATATATTTT. Translating gives CASSLSPGSGNTIYF.

The table lists this clone with a count of one. The V gene is TRBV11-3, the J gene TRBJ2-7; a weak D match, TRBD1 (5 bases). CDR3 length: 13 residues. Between the trimmed V and J ends, which lost 2 bases and 3 bases, there was a span of 8 bases. CDR1 is SGHNT and CDR2 is YENEEA in the germline V gene. CDR3 bases: TGTGCCAGCAGCTTAAACAGGTACTACGAGCAGTACTTC. Translated, it gives CASSLNRYYEQYF.